The 8 T cell receptor beta chains listed next were all sequenced from one sample in a study of cytomegalovirus exposure and HLA in healthy donors. 60 Vbeta and 13 Jbeta primers were used in PCR. Assay used: immunoSEQ multiplex PCR; TCRdb lists only in-frame clones, some missing. The sample has over 90,000 clones, 60% to 80% seen once. Sequencing input: PBMCs. The receptors derive from a man between 45 and 60 years old in good health and CMV-seropositive.

The genes are TRBV7-2 and TRBJ2-1; D remains ambiguous. Trimming shortened V by 0 bases and J by 0 bases, and 12 bases separated the two germline ends. The germline V gene has CDR1 SGHTA and CDR2 FQGNSA. The CDR3 consists of 17 residues. As DNA, the CDR3 is TGTGCCAGCAGCTTAGCGCGTGGGCTCAGCTCCTACAATGAGCAGTTCTTC. It codes for CASSLARGLSSYNEQFF.

J is TRBJ2-1 and V is TRBV5-4; weak D call: TRBD1 (5 bases). Germline assignment: CDR1 SGHNT and CDR2 YYREEE (reference sequence). The CDR3 runs to 12 residues. Trimming cost V 4 bases and J 10 bases, with 12 bases left between them. The chain's CDR3 is CASSDGQREQFF. The CDR3 nucleotides read TGTGCCAGCAGCGACGGACAACGCGAGCAGTTCTTC.

This sequence joins TRBV25-1 and TRBJ2-5, with TRBD1 matching 11 bases. The J call may not be correct, given that the DNA end is closer to TRBJ2-7. Germline V gives CDR1 MGHDK, CDR2 SYGVNS. This CDR3 is built from 15 residues. The CDR3 DNA reads as TGTGCCAGCCGCCCCGGGACAGGGGGAATCTACGAGCAGTACTTC. This gives the protein CASRPGTGGIYEQYF.

This clone appeared a few times. The chain employs TRBV27 and TRBJ1-2, with 10 bases matching TRBD1. V was clipped by 3 bases and J by 7 bases; unmatched bases: 11. Germline CDR1 MNHEY, CDR2 SMNVEV (reference sequence). The CDR3 is 16 amino acids. The DNA of the CDR3 is TGTGCCAGCAGTTTTGGCCCAAAGGGACAGGGGTCTGGCTACACCTTC. Translated, it gives CASSFGPKGQGSGYTF.

This rearrangement joins TRBV28 to TRBJ2-7, with D possibly being TRBD1 (5 bases). Germline CDR1 is MDHEN and CDR2 is SYDVKM. V dropped 2 bases and J dropped 4 bases, with 6 bases sitting between them. CDR3 size: 12 residues. DNA for the CDR3: TGTGCCAGCAGTTTAGGGGCGTACGAGCAGTACTTC. The encoded protein is CASSLGAYEQYF.

The V and J genes are TRBV7-9 and TRBJ1-4; TRBD1 matches at 9 bases. The length of the CDR3 is 14 residues. After removal of 6 bases from V and 5 bases from J, the junction contained 4 bases not matched to a gene. Germline CDR1 is SEHNR and CDR2 is FQNEAQ (reference sequence). CDR3 in amino acids: CASRPGTGNEKLFF. Here the CDR3 DNA reads TGTGCCAGCAGACCCGGGACAGGGAATGAAAAACTGTTTTTT.

This clone was seen a few times. The rearrangement uses TRBV6-1 and TRBJ2-5, with 7 bases lining up with TRBD1. The germline V gene has CDR1 MNHNS and CDR2 SASEGT. CDR3 length: 13 amino acids. V was clipped by 4 bases and J by 14 bases; unmatched bases: 13. CDR3 residues: CASSGTGVQHQYF. The CDR3 nucleotides read TGTGCCAGCAGTGGTACAGGGGTCCAGCACCAATACTTC.

The rearrangement uses TRBV7-2 and TRBJ2-1, with D uncertain. The CDR3 length is 11 residues. Germline V lookup: CDR1 SGHTA, CDR2 FQGNSA. V was clipped by 3 bases and J by 8 bases, with 5 bases between them. In nucleotides, the CDR3 is TGTGCCAGCAGCTTCTATCATGAGCAGTTCTTC. It codes for CASSFYHEQFF.